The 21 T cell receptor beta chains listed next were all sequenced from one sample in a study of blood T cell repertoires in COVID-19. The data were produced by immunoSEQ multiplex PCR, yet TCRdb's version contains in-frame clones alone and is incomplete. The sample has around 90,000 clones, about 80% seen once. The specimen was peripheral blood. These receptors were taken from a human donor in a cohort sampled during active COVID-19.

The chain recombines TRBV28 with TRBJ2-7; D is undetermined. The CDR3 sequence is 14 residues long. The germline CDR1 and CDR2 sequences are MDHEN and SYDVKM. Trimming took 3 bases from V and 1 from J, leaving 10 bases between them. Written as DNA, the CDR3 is TGTGCCAGCAGTTTTCACGCCGGTTCCTACGAGCAGTACTTC. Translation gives CASSFHAGSYEQYF.

CDR3 nucleotide sequence: TGTGCCAGCAGTTTATTGAGGGAAAAACTGTTTTTT. It encodes CASSLLREKLFF. The chain joins TRBV28 to TRBJ1-4; D is uncertain. Germline assignment: CDR1 MDHEN and CDR2 SYDVKM. This CDR3 contains 12 residues. V lost 1 base to trimming and J lost 8 bases, with 5 bases between them.

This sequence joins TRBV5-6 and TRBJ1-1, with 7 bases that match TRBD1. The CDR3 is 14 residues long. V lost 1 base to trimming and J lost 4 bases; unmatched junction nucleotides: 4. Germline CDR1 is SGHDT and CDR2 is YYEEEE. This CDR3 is CASSLSPGGTEAFF. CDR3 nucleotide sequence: TGTGCCAGCAGCTTGTCCCCAGGGGGCACTGAAGCTTTCTTT. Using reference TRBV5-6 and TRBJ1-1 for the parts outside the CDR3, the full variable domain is DAGVTQSPTHLIKTRGQQVTLRCSPKSGHDTVSWYQQALGQGPQFIFQYYEEEERQRGNFPDRFSGHQFPNYSSELNVNALLLGDSALYLCASSLSPGGTEAFFGQGTRLTVV.

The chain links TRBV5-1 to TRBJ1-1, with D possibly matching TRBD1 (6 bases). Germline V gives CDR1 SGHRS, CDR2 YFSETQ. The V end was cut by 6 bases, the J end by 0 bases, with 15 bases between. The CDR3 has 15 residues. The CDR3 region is CASIEGGSMNTEAFF. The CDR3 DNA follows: TGCGCCAGCATCGAAGGGGGTTCCATGAACACTGAAGCTTTCTTT.

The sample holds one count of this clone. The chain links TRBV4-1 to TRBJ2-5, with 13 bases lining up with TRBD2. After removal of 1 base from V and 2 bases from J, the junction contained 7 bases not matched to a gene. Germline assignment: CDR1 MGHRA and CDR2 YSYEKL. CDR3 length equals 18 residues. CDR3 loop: CASSQGTSGRRGQETQYF. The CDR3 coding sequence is TGCGCCAGCAGCCAAGGGACTAGCGGGAGAAGGGGTCAAGAGACCCAGTACTTC.

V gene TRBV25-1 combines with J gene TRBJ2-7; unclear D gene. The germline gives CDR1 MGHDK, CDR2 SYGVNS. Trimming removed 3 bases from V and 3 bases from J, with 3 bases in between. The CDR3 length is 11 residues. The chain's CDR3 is CASSDHYEQYF. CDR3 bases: TGTGCCAGCAGTGACCACTACGAGCAGTACTTC.

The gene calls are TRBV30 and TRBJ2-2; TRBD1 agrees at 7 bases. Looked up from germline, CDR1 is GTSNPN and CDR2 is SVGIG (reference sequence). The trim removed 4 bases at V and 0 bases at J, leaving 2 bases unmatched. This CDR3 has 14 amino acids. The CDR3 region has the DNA TGTGCCTGGAAACAGGGGACGAACACCGGGGAGCTGTTTTTT. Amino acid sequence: CAWKQGTNTGELFF. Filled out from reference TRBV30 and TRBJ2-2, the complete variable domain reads SQTIHQWPATLVQPVGSPLSLECTVEGTSNPNLYWYRQAAGRGLQLLFYSVGIGQISSEVPQNLSASRPQDRQFILSSKKLLLSDSGFYLCAWKQGTNTGELFFGEGSRLTVL.

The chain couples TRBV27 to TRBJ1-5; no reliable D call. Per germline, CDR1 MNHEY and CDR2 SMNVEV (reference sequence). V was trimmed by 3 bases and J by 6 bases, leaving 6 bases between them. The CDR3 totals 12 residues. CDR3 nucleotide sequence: TGTGCCAGCAGTTTCCCGAGTCAGCCCCAGCATTTT. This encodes CASSFPSQPQHF.

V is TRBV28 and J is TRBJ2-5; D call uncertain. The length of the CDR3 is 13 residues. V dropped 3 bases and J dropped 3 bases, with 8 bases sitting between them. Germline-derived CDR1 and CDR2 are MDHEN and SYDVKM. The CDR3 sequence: CASSLFQKETQYF. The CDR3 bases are TGTGCCAGCAGTTTGTTCCAGAAAGAGACCCAGTACTTC.

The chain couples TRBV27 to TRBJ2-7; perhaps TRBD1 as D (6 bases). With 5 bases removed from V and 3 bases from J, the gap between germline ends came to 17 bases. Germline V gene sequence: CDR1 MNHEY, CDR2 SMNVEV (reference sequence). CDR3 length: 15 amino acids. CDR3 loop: CASSQTGNQGYEQYF. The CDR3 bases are TGTGCCAGCAGTCAAACAGGGAATCAGGGCTACGAGCAGTACTTC.

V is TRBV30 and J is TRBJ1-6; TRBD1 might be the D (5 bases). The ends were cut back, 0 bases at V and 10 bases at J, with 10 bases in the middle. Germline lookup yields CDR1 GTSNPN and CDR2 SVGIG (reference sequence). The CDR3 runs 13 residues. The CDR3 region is CAWSVGGKSPLHF. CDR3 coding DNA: TGTGCCTGGAGTGTGGGGGGAAAGTCACCCCTCCACTTT.

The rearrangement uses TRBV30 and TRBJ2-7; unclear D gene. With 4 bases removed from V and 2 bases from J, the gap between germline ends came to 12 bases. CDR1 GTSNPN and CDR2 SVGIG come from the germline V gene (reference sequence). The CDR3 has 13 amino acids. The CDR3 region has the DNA TGTGCCTGGACCCCGACGGGTGCCTACGAGCAGTACTTC. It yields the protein CAWTPTGAYEQYF.

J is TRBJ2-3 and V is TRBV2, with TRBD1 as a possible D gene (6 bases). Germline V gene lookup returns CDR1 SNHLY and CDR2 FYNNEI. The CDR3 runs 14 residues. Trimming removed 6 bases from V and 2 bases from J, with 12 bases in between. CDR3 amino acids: CASREDRFTDTQYF. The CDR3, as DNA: TGTGCCAGCAGGGAGGACAGATTCACAGATACGCAGTATTTT.

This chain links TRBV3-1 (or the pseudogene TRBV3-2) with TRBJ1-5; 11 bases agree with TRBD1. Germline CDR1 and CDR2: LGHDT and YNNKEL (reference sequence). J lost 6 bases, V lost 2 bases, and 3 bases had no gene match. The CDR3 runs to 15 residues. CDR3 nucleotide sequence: TGTGCCAGCAGCCAATCGGACAGGGGGCGTCAGCCCCAGCATTTT. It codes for CASSQSDRGRQPQHF.

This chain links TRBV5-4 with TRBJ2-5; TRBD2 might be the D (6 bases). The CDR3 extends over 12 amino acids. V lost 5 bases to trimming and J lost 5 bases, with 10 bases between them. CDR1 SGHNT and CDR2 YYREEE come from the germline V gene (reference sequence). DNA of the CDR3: TGTGCCAGCAGGGGAGGTGGGGAGACCCAGTACTTC. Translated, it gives CASRGGGETQYF. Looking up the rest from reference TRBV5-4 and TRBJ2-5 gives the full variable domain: ETGVTQSPTHLIKTRGQQVTLRCSSQSGHNTVSWYQQALGQGPQFIFQYYREEENGRGNFPPRFSGLQFPNYSSELNVNALELDDSALYLCASRGGGETQYFGPGTRLLVL.

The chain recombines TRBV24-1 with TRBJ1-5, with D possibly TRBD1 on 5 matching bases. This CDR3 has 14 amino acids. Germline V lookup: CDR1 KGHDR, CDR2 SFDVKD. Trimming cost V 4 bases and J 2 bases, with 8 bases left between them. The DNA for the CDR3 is TGTGCCACCAGTGACGAGACAGGCAATCAGCCCCAGCATTTT. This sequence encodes CATSDETGNQPQHF.

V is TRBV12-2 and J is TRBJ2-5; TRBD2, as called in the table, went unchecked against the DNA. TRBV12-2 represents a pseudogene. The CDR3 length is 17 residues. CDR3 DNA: TGTGCAAGTCGAAAAAGCGGGAGGTTGAAGATTGCGGAGACCCAGTACTTC. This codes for CASRKSGRLKIAETQYF.

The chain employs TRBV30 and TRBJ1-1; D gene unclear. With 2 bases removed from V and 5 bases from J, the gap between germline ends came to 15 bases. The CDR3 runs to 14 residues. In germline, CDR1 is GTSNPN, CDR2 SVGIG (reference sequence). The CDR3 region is CAWSPTLARTEAFF. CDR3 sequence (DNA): TGTGCCTGGAGTCCAACCCTGGCGAGGACTGAAGCTTTCTTT.

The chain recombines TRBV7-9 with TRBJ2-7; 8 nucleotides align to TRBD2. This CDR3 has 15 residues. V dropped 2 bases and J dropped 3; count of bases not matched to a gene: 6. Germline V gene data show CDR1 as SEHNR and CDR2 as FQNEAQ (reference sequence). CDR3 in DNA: TGTGCCAGCAGCTTAATGGTAGCGGGACTCTACGAGCAGTACTTC. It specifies CASSLMVAGLYEQYF.

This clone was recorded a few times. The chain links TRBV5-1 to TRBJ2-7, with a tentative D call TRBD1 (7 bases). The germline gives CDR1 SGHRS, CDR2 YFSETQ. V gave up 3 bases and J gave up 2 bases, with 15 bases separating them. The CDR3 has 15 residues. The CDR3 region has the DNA TGCGCCAGCAGCTCGTTGACAGGGAGGACCTACGAGCAGTACTTC. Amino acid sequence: CASSSLTGRTYEQYF.

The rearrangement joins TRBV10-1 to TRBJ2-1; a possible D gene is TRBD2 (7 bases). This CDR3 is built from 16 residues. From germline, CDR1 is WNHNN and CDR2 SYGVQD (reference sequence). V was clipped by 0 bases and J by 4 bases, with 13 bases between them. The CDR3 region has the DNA TGCGCCAGCAGTGAGTCACGGGGGGCCAGGTACAATGAGCAGTTCTTC. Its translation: CASSESRGARYNEQFF.